What follows is one TCR beta chain and its context. The antigen is undetermined. The source of the sample is a study of Tregs in tolerant kidney transplant recipients. Recipients received nonmyeloablative bone marrow transplants from related graft donors, with transient mixed chimerism. Thawed PBMCs were FACS-sorted into unstimulated CD4+CD25+CD127- regulatory T cells, CD4+CD25- non-regulatory cells, CD4 and CD8 cells. The CDR3 is made up of 15 amino acids. Per the germline V gene, CDR1 is LNHNV and CDR2 is YYDKDF (reference sequence). Germline trimming cut 3 bases from V and 3 bases from J; bases unmatched to any gene: 2. This table comes from immunoSEQ multiplex PCR, and its TCRdb copy is limited to in-frame clones, with some not included. The table has more than 90,000 clones, 90% to 95% seen once. Findings and limits, study-wide: Antigen-driven expansion was suggested because donor-specific Tregs expanded more than all Tregs in tolerant patients. Some patients' samples used different primers over time, so nucleotide sequences weren't comparable. Expanding Tregs on activated donor B cells appeared to best identify donor-specific TCRbeta clones.

This receptor was taken from a human patient who received a combined kidney and bone marrow transplant. Among the T cells, some may be from the graft donor. The sample consisted of CD4+ T cells from blood (PBMCs), taken 12 months after the transplant. V usage is TRBV15 and J usage is TRBJ2-1; 10 nucleotides agree with TRBD2. Here the CDR3 DNA reads TGTGCCACCAGCAGCTCTAGCGGGGGCTACAATGAGCAGTTCTTC. Encoded protein: CATSSSSGGYNEQFF.